The clone carrying this T cell receptor beta chain was observed many times. As yet, its antigen is unknown. Generation of TCR cDNA used 5'RACE template switching (which added a universal primer site and UMIs). TCRdb re-analysed the 5' RACE reads in MiXCR, keeping a single row per CDR3 protein. The sample records roughly 150,000 distinct CDR3 sequences, 5% to 8% being singletons. From germline, CDR1 is SEHNR and CDR2 FQNEAQ (reference sequence). Trimming stripped 3 bases from V and 7 bases from J, with 15 bases between. The length of the CDR3 is 14 residues. The data stem from a study of T cells after yellow fever vaccination. General observations from the study: A large majority of primary-vaccination clones showed up again after the booster (about 97% CD4, roughly 88% CD8).

The gene calls are TRBV7-9 and TRBJ2-5; the D call may be TRBD1 or TRBD2 (6 bases each). The sequencing used CD4+ T cells sorted from PBMCs, collected 10 days after the yellow fever booster vaccination. This TCR was recovered from a man aged 25-40 years who received the YFV17D yellow fever vaccine. For the CDR3, the DNA is TGTGCCAGCAGCTTCTCGGGGGCTTATGGGACCCAGTACTTC. This gives the protein CASSFSGAYGTQYF. The full variable domain, with the rest looked up from reference TRBV7-9 and TRBJ2-5, is DTGVSQNPRHKITKRGQNVTFRCDPISEHNRLYWYRQTLGQGPEFLTYFQNEAQLEKSRLLSDRFSAERPKGSFSTLEIQRTEQGDSAMYLCASSFSGAYGTQYFGPGTRLLVL.